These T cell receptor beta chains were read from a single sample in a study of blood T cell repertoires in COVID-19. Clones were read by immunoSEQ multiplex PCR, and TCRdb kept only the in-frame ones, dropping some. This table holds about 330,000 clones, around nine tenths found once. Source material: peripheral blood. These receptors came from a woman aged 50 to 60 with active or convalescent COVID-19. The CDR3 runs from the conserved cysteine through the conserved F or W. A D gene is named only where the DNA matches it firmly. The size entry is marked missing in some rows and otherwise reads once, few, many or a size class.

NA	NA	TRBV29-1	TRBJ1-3	TGCAGCGTCCGAACAGGACACTCTGGAAACACCATATATTTT	CSVRTGHSGNTIYF
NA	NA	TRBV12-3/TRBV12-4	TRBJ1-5	TGTGCCAGCAGTTTTTCTGGCCGGGGGACCCAGCATTTT	CASSFSGRGTQHF
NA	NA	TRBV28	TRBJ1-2	TGTGCCAGCAGCTCCGCGTCCCTAATCTATGGCTACACCTTC	CASSSASLIYGYTF
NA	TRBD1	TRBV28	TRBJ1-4	TGTGCCAGCAGTTCAAACGGACAGGGGGCTGGCGAAAAACTGTTTTTT	CASSSNGQGAGEKLFF
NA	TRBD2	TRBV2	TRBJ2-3	TGTGCCAGCAGCGCATCGAGCGGGGGTGCAGATACGCAGTATTTT	CASSASSGGADTQYF
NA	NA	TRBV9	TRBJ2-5	TGTGCCAGCAGCCCGAAGGCAGCTAGCGAAGGATCGCTTACGGAGACCCAGTACTTC	CASSPKAASEGSLTETQYF
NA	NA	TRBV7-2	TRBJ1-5	TGTGCCAGCAGCTTAGATAATTATCAGCCCCAGCATTTT	CASSLDNYQPQHF
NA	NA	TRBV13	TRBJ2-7	TGTGCCAGCAGCTTATGGGGGCTGTCCTACGAGCAGTACTTC	CASSLWGLSYEQYF
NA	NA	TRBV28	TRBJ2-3	TGTGCCAGCAGTTGGCCCTTCCTAGCTTCGACAGATACGCAGTATTTT	CASSWPFLASTDTQYF
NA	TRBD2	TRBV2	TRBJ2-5	TGTGCCAGCAGCCTTAGCGGGGTTTCCCAAGAGACCCAGTACTTC	CASSLSGVSQETQYF
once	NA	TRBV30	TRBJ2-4	TGTGCCTGGAGTGTATCGGGGGGCGCCGCGCGGGTTCAGTACTTC	CAWSVSGGAARVQYF
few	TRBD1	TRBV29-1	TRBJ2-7	TGCAGCGTTTCGGACAGGTCCACCTACGAGCAGTACTTC	CSVSDRSTYEQYF
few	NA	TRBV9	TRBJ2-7	TGTGCCAGCAGCGTAGGGAGGGATCCACCCTACGAGCAGTACTTC	CASSVGRDPPYEQYF
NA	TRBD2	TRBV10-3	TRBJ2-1	TGTGCCATCAGGCAGGGACTAGCGGATTACAATGAGCAGTTCTTC	CAIRQGLADYNEQFF
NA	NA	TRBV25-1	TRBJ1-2	TGTGCCAGCAGTGAATATCAGGGGAGTGGCTACACCTTC	CASSEYQGSGYTF
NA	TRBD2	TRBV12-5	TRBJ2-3	TGTGCTAGTGGTTTGGGCCTAGCGGGAGTGATAGATACGCAGTATTTT	CASGLGLAGVIDTQYF
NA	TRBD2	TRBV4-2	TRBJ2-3	TGTGCCAGCAGCCAAGAGACTAGCGGGAGGGCTAGAGATACGCAGTATTTT	CASSQETSGRARDTQYF
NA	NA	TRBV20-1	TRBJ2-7	TGCAGTGCCCGCACTTACTACGAGCAGTACTTC	CSARTYYEQYF
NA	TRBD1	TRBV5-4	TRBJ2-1	TGTGCCAGCAGCGCCTCCGGGACAGAAGACAATGAGCAGTTCTTC	CASSASGTEDNEQFF
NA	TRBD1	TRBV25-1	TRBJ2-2	TGTGCCAGCAGTGGGAACACAGGGGCCGGGGAGCTGTTTTTT	CASSGNTGAGELFF
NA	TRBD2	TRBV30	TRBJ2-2	TGTGCCTGGAGTGTGAGCGGGGGGGTCGACGGGGAGCTGTTTTTT	CAWSVSGGVDGELFF
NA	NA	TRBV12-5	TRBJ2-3	TGTGCTAGTGGTTTGGTACAGGGGACTAGCACAGATACGCAGTATTTT	CASGLVQGTSTDTQYF
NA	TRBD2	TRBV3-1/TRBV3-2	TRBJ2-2	TGTGCCAGCAGCCTCAGACTAGCGGTGAACACCGGGGAGCTGTTTTTT	CASSLRLAVNTGELFF
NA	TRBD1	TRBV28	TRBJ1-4	TGTGCCAGCAGTCGGACAGGGGGCGATGAAAAACTGTTTTTT	CASSRTGGDEKLFF
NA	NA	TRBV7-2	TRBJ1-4	TGTGCCAGCAGCTCTGGACAGCTGGAAAAACTGTTTTTT	CASSSGQLEKLFF
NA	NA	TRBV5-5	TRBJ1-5	TGTGCCAGCAGCTTGGGTCAGGGTCGGCAGCCCCAGCATTTT	CASSLGQGRQPQHF
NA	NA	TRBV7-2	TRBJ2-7	TGTGCCAGCAGCTTAATGAGGGGGAGCTCCTACGAGCAGTACTTC	CASSLMRGSSYEQYF
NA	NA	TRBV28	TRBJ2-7	TGTGCCAGCAGTTCGGGACAACTCTACGAGCAGTACTTC	CASSSGQLYEQYF
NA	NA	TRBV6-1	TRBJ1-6	TGTGCCAGCAGTGAACGCGGCAGGGATAATTCACCCCTCCACTTT	CASSERGRDNSPLHF
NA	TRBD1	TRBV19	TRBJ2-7	TGTGCCAGTAGCGACCGGGACAGGGGGAGGGAGCAGTACTTC	CASSDRDRGREQYF
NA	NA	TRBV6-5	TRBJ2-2	TGTGCCAGCACCTGGGGCAGGGCGGCGTCCGGGGAGCTGTTTTTT	CASTWGRAASGELFF
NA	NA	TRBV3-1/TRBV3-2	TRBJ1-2	TGTGCCAGCAGGTCAATCGGGACACCTCATGGCTACACCTTC	CASRSIGTPHGYTF
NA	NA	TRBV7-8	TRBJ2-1	TGTGCCAGCAGCCGTGACGGGGTTACCTACAATGAGCAGTTCTTC	CASSRDGVTYNEQFF
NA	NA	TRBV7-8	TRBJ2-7	TGTGCCAGCAGCCGCGCTAGATCCTACGAGCAGTACTTC	CASSRARSYEQYF
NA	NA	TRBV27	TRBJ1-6	TGTGCCAGCGCGGTCGGGGTTTTTGGCTCCTATAATTCACCCCTCCACTTT	CASAVGVFGSYNSPLHF
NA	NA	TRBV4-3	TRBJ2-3	TGCGCCAGCAGCCAGAACAGGGGAGGTGGGACAGATACGCAGTATTTT	CASSQNRGGGTDTQYF
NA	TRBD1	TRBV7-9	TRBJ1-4	TGTGCCAGCAGCTCGGGGGACAGGAGAAATGAAAAACTGTTTTTT	CASSSGDRRNEKLFF
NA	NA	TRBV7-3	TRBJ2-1	TGTGCCAGCAGCCCCTCTGGGCATGAGCAGTTCTTC	CASSPSGHEQFF
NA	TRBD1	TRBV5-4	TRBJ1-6	TGTGCCAGCAGCCCGTCTACAGGGGGCATCGGTTCACCCCTCCACTTT	CASSPSTGGIGSPLHF
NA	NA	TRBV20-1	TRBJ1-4	TGCAGTGTTAGTAAGGGGGTAGGGGAAAAACTGTTTTTT	CSVSKGVGEKLFF
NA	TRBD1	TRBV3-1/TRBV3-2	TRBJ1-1	TGTGCCAGCAGCCAAAGGAGGACAGGGGACTTGAACACTGAAGCTTTCTTT	CASSQRRTGDLNTEAFF
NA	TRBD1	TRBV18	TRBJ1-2	TGTGCCAGCTCACCGCGGACAGGGTCGACCTATGGCTACACCTTC	CASSPRTGSTYGYTF
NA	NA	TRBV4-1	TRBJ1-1	TGCGCCAGCAGCCAGATGGACACCGACACTGAAGCTTTCTTT	CASSQMDTDTEAFF
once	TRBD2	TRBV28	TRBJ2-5	TGTGCCAGCAGTTCGATAACTAGCGGGAGTAAAGAGACCCAGTACTTC	CASSSITSGSKETQYF
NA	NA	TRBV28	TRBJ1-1	TGTGCCAGCAGACTAACAGGGAACACTGAAGCTTTCTTT	CASRLTGNTEAFF
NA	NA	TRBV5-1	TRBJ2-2	TGCGCCAGCAGCCTCTTGGAGGGCGGGGAGCTGTTTTTT	CASSLLEGGELFF
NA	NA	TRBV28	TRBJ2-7	TGTGCCAGCAGTTTAGGGGGGGCCCCATACGAGCAGTACTTC	CASSLGGAPYEQYF
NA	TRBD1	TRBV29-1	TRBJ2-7	TGCAGCGTTTTGGGACAGCTAACCTACGAGCAGTACTTC	CSVLGQLTYEQYF
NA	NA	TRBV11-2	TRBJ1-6	TGTGCCAGCAGCTCCCGGGAAGTTCCAGATTCACCCCTCCACTTT	CASSSREVPDSPLHF
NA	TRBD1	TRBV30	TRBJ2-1	TGTGCCTCGGGACAGGGATACAATGAGCAGTTCTTC	CASGQGYNEQFF
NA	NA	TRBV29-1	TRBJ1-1	TGCAGCGTCAAGTCCGGTTTTGAAGCTTTCTTT	CSVKSGFEAFF
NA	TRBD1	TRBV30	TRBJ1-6	TGTGCCTGGACCATCCGGGACAGAGATAATTCACCCCTCCACTTT	CAWTIRDRDNSPLHF
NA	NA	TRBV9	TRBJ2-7	TGTGCCAGCAGCGTAGGACAGCCATACGAGCAGTACTTC	CASSVGQPYEQYF
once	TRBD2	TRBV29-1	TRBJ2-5	TGCAGCGTTCAACTACTAGCGCAACAAGAGACCCAGTACTTC	CSVQLLAQQETQYF
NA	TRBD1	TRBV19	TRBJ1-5	TGTGCCAGTAGTGGGGGGACAGCTAATCAGCCCCAGCATTTT	CASSGGTANQPQHF